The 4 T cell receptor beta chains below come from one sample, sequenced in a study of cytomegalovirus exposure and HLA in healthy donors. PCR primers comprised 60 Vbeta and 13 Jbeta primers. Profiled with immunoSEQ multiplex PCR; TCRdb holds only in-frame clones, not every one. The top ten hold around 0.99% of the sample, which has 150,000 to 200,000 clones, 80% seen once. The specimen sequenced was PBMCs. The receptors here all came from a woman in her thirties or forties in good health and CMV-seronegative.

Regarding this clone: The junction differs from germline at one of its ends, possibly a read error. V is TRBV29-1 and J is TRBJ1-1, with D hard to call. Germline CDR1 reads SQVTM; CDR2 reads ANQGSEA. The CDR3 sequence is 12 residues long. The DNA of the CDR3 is TGCAGCCCGAGGAGTCGCCACACGGAAGCTTTCTTT. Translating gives CSPRSRHTEAFF.

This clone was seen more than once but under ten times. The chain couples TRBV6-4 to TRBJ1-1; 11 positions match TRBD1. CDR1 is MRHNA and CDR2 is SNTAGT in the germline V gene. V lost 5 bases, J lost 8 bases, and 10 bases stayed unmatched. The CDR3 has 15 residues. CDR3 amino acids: CASSPMGQGVVEAFF. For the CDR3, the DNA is TGTGCCAGCAGTCCTATGGGACAGGGGGTGGTGGAAGCTTTCTTT.

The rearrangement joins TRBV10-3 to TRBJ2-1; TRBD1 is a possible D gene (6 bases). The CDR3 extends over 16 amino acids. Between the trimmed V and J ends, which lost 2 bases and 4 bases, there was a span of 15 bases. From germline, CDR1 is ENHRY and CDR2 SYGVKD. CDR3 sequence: CAISERNPQGYNEQFF. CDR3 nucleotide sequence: TGTGCCATCAGTGAGAGGAATCCTCAGGGGTACAATGAGCAGTTCTTC.

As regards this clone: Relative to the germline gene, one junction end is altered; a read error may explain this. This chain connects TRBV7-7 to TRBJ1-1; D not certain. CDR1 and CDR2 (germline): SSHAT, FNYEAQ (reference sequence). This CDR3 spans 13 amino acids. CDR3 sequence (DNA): TGTGCTAGCAGCCTGAGGGAGAACACTGAAGCTTTCTTT. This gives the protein CASSLRENTEAFF.